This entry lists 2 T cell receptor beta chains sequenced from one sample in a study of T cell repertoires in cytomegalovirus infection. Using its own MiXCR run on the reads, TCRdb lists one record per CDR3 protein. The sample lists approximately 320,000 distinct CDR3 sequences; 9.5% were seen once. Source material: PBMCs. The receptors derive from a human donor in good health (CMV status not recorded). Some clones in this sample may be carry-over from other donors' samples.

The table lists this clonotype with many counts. For the CDR3, the DNA is TGTGCCAGCAGTTCCGCGGGGCAAACCACTTTCTATGGCTACACCTTC. Protein product: CASSSAGQTTFYGYTF. The chain is built from TRBV7-9 and TRBJ1-2; maybe TRBD1 (5 bases). V dropped 6 bases and J dropped 4 bases, with 21 bases sitting between them. The germline gives CDR1 SEHNR, CDR2 FQNEAQ (reference sequence). The CDR3 is 16 amino acids.

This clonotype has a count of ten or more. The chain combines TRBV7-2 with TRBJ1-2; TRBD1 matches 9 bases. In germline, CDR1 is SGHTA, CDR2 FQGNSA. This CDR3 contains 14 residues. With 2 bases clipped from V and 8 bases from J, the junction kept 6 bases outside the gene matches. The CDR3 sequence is CASSLWDREAGYTF. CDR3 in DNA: TGTGCCAGCAGCTTATGGGACAGGGAGGCGGGCTACACCTTC.